This T cell receptor beta chain was sequenced for a study of blood T cell repertoires in COVID-19. Study at large: Some COVID-19 samples were acute and others convalescent; all came from the United States, Italy and Spain. Sources were T cells, B-cell-depleted T cells, or PBMCs; the material itself was cDNA or gDNA.

Authors' methods: Estimated nucleated cell counts came from reference gene primer amplification. The table came from immunoSEQ multiplex PCR; TCRdb's copy has only in-frame clones and leaves some out. That table is the source of V, J and clone size, and D and trimming were worked out from the DNA. The sample includes roughly 250,000 clones, roughly 87% of them seen just once. The germline CDR1 and CDR2 sequences are SGHNT and YENEEA. The CDR3 totals 13 residues. With 3 bases removed from V and 2 bases from J, the gap between germline ends came to 4 bases. This clonotype was sampled from a man aged 60 to 75 who had recovered from COVID-19. The sequencing input was peripheral blood. The rearrangement links TRBV11-3 to TRBJ2-2; D unresolved. The CDR3 loop reads CASSFRNTGELFF. The CDR3 nucleotides read TGTGCCAGCAGCTTCAGAAACACCGGGGAGCTGTTTTTT.